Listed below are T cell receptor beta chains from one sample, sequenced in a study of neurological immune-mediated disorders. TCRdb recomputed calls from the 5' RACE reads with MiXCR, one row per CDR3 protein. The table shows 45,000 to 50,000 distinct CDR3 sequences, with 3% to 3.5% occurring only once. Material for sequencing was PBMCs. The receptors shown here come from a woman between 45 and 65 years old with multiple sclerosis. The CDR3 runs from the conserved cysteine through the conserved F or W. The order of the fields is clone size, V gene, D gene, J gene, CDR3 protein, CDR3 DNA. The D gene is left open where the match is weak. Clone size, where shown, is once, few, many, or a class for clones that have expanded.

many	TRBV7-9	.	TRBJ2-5	CASSLGQGRAETQYF	TGTGCCAGCAGCTTAGGACAGGGGAGGGCGGAGACCCAGTACTTC
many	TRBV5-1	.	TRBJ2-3	CASSLQGGLQDTQYF	TGCGCCAGCAGCTTGCAGGGGGGTTTGCAAGATACGCAGTATTTT
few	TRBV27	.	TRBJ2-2	CASTRSSNTGELFF	TGTGCCAGCACCCGTTCCTCGAACACCGGGGAGCTGTTTTTT
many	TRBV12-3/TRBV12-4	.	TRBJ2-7	CASSLELVSEQYF	TGTGCCAGCAGTTTAGAACTAGTAAGCGAGCAGTACTTC
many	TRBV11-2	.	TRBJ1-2	CASSLSGRGRGGYTF	TGTGCCAGCAGCTTATCAGGCAGGGGACGTGGTGGCTACACCTTC
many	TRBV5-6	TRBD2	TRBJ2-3	CASSFMTSGVTDTQYF	TGTGCCAGCAGCTTCATGACTAGCGGGGTCACAGATACGCAGTATTTT
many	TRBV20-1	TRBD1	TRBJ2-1	CSARVPGQGFGNEQFF	TGCAGTGCTAGAGTTCCGGGACAGGGCTTTGGCAATGAGCAGTTCTTC
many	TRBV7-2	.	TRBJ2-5	CASSRDPRVRETQYF	TGTGCCAGCAGCCGCGACCCCAGGGTGCGAGAGACCCAGTACTTC
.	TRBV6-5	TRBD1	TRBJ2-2	CASRLTGGDTGELFF	TGTGCCAGCAGGTTGACAGGGGGTGACACCGGGGAGCTGTTTTTT
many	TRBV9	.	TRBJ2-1	CASSPSTSRNEQFF	TGTGCCAGCAGCCCGTCGACTAGTCGGAATGAGCAGTTCTTC
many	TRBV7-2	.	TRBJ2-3	CASSFSTDTQYF	TGTGCCAGCAGCTTTAGCACAGATACGCAGTATTTT
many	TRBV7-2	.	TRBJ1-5	CASSLRGDLNQPQHF	TGTGCCAGCAGCTTACGCGGAGACCTTAATCAGCCCCAGCATTTT
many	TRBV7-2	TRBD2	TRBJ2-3	CASSPTGAGGTDTQYF	TGTGCCAGCAGCCCCACGGGAGCGGGGGGGACAGATACGCAGTATTTT
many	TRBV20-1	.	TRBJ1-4	CSARATPGALNEKLFF	TGCAGTGCTAGAGCGACACCCGGGGCGCTTAATGAAAAACTGTTTTTT
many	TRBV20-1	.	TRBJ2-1	CSASRERSNSYNEQFF	TGCAGTGCTAGCCGGGAGCGGTCAAACTCCTACAATGAGCAGTTCTTC
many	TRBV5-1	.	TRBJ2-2	CASSPPAGPTGELFF	TGCGCCAGCAGCCCCCCTGCGGGGCCCACCGGGGAGCTGTTTTTT
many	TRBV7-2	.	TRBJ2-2	CASHRGGQSGELFF	TGTGCCAGCCATCGCGGGGGCCAGTCCGGGGAGCTGTTTTTT